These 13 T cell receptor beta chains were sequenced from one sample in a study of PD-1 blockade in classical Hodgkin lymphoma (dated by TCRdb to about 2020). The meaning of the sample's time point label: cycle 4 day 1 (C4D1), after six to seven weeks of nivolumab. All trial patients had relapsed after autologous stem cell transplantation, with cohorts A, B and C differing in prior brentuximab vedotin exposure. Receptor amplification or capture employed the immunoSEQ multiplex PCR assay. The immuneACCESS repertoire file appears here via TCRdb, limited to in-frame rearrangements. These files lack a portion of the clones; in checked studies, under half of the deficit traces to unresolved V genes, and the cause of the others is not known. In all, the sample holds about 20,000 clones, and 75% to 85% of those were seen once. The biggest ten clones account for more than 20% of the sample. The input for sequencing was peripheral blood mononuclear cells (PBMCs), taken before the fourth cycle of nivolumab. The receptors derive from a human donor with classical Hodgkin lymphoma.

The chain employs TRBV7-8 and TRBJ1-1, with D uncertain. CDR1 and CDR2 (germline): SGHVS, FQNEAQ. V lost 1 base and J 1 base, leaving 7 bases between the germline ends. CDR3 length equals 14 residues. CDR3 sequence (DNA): TGTGCCAGCAGCTTAGAAACGGCGAACACTGAAGCTTTCTTT. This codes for CASSLETANTEAFF.

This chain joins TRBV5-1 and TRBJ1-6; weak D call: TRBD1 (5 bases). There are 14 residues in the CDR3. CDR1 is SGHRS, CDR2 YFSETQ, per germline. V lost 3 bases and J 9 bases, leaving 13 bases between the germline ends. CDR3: CASSSTGTSSPLHF. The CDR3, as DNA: TGCGCCAGCAGCTCTACCGGGACTTCTTCACCCCTCCACTTT.

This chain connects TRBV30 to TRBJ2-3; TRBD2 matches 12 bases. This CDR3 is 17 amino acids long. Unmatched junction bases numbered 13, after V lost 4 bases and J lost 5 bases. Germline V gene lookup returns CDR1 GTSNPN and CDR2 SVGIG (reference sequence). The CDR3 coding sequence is TGTGCCTGGACGAGCGGAGCGACTAGCGGGAGAAGAGATACGCAGTATTTT. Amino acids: CAWTSGATSGRRDTQYF.

This chain's CDR3 is CASSLRGSGNTIYF. In nucleotides, the CDR3 is TGTGCCAGCAGTTTAAGGGGCTCTGGAAACACCATATATTTT. V is TRBV28 and J is TRBJ1-3; D possibly corresponds to TRBD1 (5 bases). The V end lost 2 bases, the J end lost 0 bases, and 5 bases lay between the germline ends. The CDR3 length is 14 residues. The germline gives CDR1 MDHEN, CDR2 SYDVKM.

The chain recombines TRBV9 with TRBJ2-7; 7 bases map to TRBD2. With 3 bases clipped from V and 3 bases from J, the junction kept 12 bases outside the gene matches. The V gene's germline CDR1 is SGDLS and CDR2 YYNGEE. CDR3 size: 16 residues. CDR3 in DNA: TGTGCCAGCAGCGCCTCAATGCTAGGCGGGAGCTACGAGCAGTACTTC. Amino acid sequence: CASSASMLGGSYEQYF.

CDR3 in DNA: TGTGCCACGGGCTTGGGGTATAGCAATCAGCCCCAGCATTTT. Amino acid sequence: CATGLGYSNQPQHF. This chain links TRBV6-6 with TRBJ1-5, with unresolved D. Germline CDR1 is MNHNY and CDR2 is SVGAGI (reference sequence). CDR3 length equals 14 residues. With 10 bases removed from V and 0 bases from J, the gap between germline ends came to 13 bases.

The CDR3 sequence: CASSEAIWRVNTIYF. For the CDR3, the DNA is TGTGCCAGCAGTGAAGCGATCTGGAGGGTGAACACCATATATTTT. The chain combines TRBV6-1 with TRBJ1-3, with no clear D. The CDR3 is made up of 15 amino acids. With 0 bases removed from V and 7 bases from J, the gap between germline ends came to 13 bases. Germline CDR1 and CDR2: MNHNS and SASEGT.

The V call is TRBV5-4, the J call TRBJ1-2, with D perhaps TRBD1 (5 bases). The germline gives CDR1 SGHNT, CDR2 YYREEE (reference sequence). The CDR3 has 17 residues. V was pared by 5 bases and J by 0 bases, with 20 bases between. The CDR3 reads CASSGGERPLANYGYTF. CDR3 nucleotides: TGTGCCAGCAGTGGGGGGGAGCGCCCGTTAGCTAACTATGGCTACACCTTC.

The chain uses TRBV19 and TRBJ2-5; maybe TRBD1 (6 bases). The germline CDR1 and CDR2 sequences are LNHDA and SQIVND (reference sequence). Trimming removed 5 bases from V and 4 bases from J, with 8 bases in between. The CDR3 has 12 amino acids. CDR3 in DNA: TGTGCCAGTAGTCTCAGGGGAGAGACCCAGTACTTC. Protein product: CASSLRGETQYF.

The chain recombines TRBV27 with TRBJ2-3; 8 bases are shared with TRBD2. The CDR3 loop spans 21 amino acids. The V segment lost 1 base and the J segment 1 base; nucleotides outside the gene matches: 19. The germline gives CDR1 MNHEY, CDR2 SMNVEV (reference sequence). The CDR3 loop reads CASSLWTGTRARPLGTDTQYF. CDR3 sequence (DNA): TGTGCCAGCAGTTTATGGACCGGGACTAGAGCCCGGCCGTTAGGCACAGATACGCAGTATTTT.

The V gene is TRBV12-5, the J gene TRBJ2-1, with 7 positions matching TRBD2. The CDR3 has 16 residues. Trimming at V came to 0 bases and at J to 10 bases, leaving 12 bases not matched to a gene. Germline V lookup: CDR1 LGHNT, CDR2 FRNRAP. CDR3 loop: CASGLVVSGARGEQFF. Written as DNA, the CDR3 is TGTGCTAGTGGTTTGGTGGTCAGCGGGGCACGAGGGGAGCAGTTCTTC. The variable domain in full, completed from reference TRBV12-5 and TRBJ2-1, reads DARVTQTPRHKVTEMGQEVTMRCQPILGHNTVFWYRQTMMQGLELLAYFRNRAPLDDSGMPKDRFSAEMPDATLATLKIQPSEPRDSAVYFCASGLVVSGARGEQFFGPGTRLTVL.

The DNA of the CDR3 is TGTGCCAGCAGCCCCGCCCCGGCAGGGAACACTGAAGCTTTCTTT. It specifies CASSPAPAGNTEAFF. The V call is TRBV28, the J call TRBJ1-1, with D uncertain. Looked up from germline, CDR1 is MDHEN and CDR2 is SYDVKM. CDR3 size: 15 residues. Trimming took off 6 bases at V and 1 base at J, with 15 bases between the two ends.

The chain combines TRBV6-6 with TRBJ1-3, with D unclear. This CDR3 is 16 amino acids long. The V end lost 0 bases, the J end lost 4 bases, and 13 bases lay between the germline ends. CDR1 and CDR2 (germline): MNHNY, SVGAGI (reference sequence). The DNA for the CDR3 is TGTGCCAGCAGTTACTCTAAACAGAGGTCGGGAAACACCATATATTTT. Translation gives CASSYSKQRSGNTIYF.